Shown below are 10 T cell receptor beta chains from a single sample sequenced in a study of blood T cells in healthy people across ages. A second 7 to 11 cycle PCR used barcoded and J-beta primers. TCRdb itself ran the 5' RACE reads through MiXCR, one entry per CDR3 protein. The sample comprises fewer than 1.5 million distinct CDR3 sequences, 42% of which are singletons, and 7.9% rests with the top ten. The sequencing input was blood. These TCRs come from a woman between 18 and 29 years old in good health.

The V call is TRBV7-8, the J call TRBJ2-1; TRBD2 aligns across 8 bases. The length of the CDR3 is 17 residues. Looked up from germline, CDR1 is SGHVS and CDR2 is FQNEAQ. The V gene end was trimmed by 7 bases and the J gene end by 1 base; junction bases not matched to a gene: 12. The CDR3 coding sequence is TGTGCCAGCACCTCCGGGGGGGGCAGAGGATCCTACAATGAGCAGTTCTTC. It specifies CASTSGGGRGSYNEQFF.

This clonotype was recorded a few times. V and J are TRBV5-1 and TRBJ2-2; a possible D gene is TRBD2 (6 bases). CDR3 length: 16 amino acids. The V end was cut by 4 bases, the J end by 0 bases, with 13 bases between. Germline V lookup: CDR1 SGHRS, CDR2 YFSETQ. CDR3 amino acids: CASSPAGLSNTGELFF. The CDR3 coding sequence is TGCGCCAGCAGCCCGGCGGGACTCTCGAACACCGGGGAGCTGTTTTTT. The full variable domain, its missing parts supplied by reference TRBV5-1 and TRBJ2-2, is KAGVTQTPRYLIKTRGQQVTLSCSPISGHRSVSWYQQTPGQGLQFLFEYFSETQRNKGNFPGRFSGRQFSNSRSEMNVSTLELGDSALYLCASSPAGLSNTGELFFGEGSRLTVL.

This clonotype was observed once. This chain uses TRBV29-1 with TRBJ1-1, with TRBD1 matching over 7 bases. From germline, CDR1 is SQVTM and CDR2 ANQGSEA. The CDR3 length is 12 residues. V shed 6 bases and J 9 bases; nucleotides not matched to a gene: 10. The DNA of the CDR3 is TGCAGCGTCGAGGGACAGCCGGGCCAAGCTTTCTTT. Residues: CSVEGQPGQAFF.

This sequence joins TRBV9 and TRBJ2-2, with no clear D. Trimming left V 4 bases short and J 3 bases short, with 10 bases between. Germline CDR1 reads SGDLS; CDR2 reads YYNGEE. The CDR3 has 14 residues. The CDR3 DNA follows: TGTGCCAGCAGCCCCCAATCCTACACCGGGGAGCTGTTTTTT. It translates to CASSPQSYTGELFF.

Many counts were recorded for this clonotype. CDR3 DNA: TGTGCCAGCAGCACTCTAGCGGGAGGGGATCAAGAGACCCAGTACTTC. Its protein product is CASSTLAGGDQETQYF. The chain has TRBV4-2 and TRBJ2-5, with 12 bases aligning to TRBD2. Germline CDR1 reads LGHNA; CDR2 reads YNFKEQ. The CDR3 contains 16 residues. With 5 bases clipped from V and 2 bases from J, the junction kept 6 bases outside the gene matches.

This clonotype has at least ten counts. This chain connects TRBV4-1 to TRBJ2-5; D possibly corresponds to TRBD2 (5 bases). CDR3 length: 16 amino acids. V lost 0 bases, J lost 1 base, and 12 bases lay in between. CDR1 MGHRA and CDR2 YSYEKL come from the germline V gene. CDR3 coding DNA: TGCGCCAGCAGCCAAGAAGAACGAGGGATCCAAGAGACCCAGTACTTC. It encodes CASSQEERGIQETQYF.

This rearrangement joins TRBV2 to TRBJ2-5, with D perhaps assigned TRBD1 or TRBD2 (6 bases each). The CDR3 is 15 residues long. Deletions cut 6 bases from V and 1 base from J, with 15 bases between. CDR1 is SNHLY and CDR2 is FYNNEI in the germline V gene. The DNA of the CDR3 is TGTGCCAGCAGCCCGGAGGGGGTCGTCCAAGAGACCCAGTACTTC. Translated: CASSPEGVVQETQYF.

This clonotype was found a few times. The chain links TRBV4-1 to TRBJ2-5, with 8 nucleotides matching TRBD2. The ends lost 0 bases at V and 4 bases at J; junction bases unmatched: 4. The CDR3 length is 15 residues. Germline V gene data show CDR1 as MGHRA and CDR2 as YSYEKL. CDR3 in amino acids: CASSQDGTSRETQYF. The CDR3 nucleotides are TGCGCCAGCAGCCAAGACGGGACTAGTAGAGAGACCCAGTACTTC.

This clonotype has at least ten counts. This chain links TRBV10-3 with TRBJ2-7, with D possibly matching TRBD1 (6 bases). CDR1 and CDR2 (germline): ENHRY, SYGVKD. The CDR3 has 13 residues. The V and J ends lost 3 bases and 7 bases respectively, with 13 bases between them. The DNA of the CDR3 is TGTGCCATCAGTGAATCTACAGGGTGGGAGCAGTACTTC. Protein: CAISESTGWEQYF.

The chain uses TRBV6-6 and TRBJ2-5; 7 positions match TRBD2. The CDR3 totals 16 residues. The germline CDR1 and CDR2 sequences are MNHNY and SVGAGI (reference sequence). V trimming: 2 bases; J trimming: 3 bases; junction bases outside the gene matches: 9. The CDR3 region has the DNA TGTGCCAGCAGTTACCCGCGGGGGAGTTGGGAAGAGACCCAGTACTTC. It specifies CASSYPRGSWEETQYF.